What follows are 28 T cell receptor beta chains derived from one specimen sequenced in a study of cytomegalovirus exposure and HLA in healthy donors. PCR was performed using 60 Vbeta and 13 Jbeta primers. The method was immunoSEQ multiplex PCR; TCRdb's version includes in-frame clones alone and lacks a portion of them. This sample has roughly 80,000 clones, with roughly 69% found just once. Material for sequencing was PBMCs. These receptors originate from a woman aged 45-59 years in good health and CMV-seropositive.

The V gene is TRBV7-9, the J gene TRBJ1-2, with 8 bases aligning to TRBD1. The ends lost 1 base at V and 1 base at J; junction bases unmatched: 5. The germline CDR1 and CDR2 sequences are SEHNR and FQNEAQ (reference sequence). The CDR3 runs to 16 residues. The CDR3 here is CASSLVQGANNYGYTF. In nucleotides, the CDR3 is TGTGCCAGCAGCTTAGTTCAGGGGGCGAATAACTATGGCTACACCTTC.

This chain connects TRBV29-1 to TRBJ1-3; 9 positions agree with TRBD1. In germline, CDR1 is SQVTM, CDR2 ANQGSEA. Germline trimming cut 4 bases from V and 3 bases from J; bases unmatched to any gene: 1. The CDR3 has 13 amino acids. CDR3 amino acids: CSVGTGDGNTIYF. For the CDR3, the DNA is TGCAGCGTTGGGACAGGGGATGGAAACACCATATATTTT.

There are a few counts of this clone. The V and J genes are TRBV28 and TRBJ2-7; TRBD1 agrees at 9 bases. The CDR3 is 14 amino acids. Looked up from germline, CDR1 is MDHEN and CDR2 is SYDVKM. Losses at the gene ends were 5 bases for V and 6 bases for J; bases not matched to a gene: 8. The CDR3 DNA is TGTGCCAGCAGTGTCGGGACAGGGCACCGCGAGCAGTACGTC. As protein: CASSVGTGHREQYV.

This clone was found once. The rearrangement links TRBV28 to TRBJ1-2, with D perhaps matching TRBD1 (5 bases). From germline, CDR1 is MDHEN and CDR2 SYDVKM. The V and J ends lost 6 bases and 0 bases respectively, with 8 bases between them. This CDR3 is 13 amino acids long. DNA for the CDR3: TGTGCCAGCAGGCCGACAGCTAACTATGGCTACACCTTC. Translation gives CASRPTANYGYTF.

The rearrangement uses TRBV9 and TRBJ1-5; perhaps TRBD1 as D (6 bases). The CDR3 length is 15 residues. From germline, CDR1 is SGDLS and CDR2 YYNGEE. Trimming left V 3 bases short and J 3 bases short, with 13 bases between. The CDR3 nucleotides read TGTGCCAGCAGCGGAGAGACAGGCTCCAATCAGCCCCAGCATTTT. Its translation is CASSGETGSNQPQHF. Drawing the rest from reference TRBV9 and TRBJ1-5, the complete variable domain is DSGVTQTPKHLITATGQRVTLRCSPRSGDLSVYWYQQSLDQGLQFLIQYYNGEERAKGNILERFSAQQFPDLHSELNLSSLELGDSALYFCASSGETGSNQPQHFGDGTRLSIL.

This clone was recorded a few times. This chain connects TRBV9 to TRBJ1-1; D gene unclear. V was pared by 4 bases and J by 0 bases, with 10 bases between. Germline V gene lookup returns CDR1 SGDLS and CDR2 YYNGEE. The CDR3 sequence is 14 residues long. CDR3 in amino acids: CASSSSGVNTEAFF. The DNA of the CDR3 is TGTGCCAGCAGCTCTTCCGGGGTGAACACTGAAGCTTTCTTT.

The chain recombines TRBV10-3 with TRBJ1-3, with D tentatively TRBD1 (6 bases). CDR3 size: 14 residues. The germline gives CDR1 ENHRY, CDR2 SYGVKD. V was trimmed by 7 bases and J by 2 bases, leaving 12 bases between them. CDR3 bases: TGTGCCATCACCCCAGGGGTCACTGGAAACACCATATATTTT. Translated, it gives CAITPGVTGNTIYF.

The CDR3 DNA is TGTGCCAGCAGTTACCCCCAGAACTATGGCTACACCTTC. It is translated as CASSYPQNYGYTF. The genes are TRBV6-6 and TRBJ1-2, with unresolved D. With 2 bases removed from V and 2 bases from J, the gap between germline ends came to 6 bases. CDR1 is MNHNY and CDR2 is SVGAGI in the germline V gene (reference sequence). The CDR3 covers 13 residues.

A remark on this clone: This same CDR3 is encoded by further DNA sequences in the sample. V usage is TRBV6-1 and J usage is TRBJ2-5; TRBD2 matches at 8 bases. This CDR3 is 15 amino acids long. V trimming: 7 bases; J trimming: 5 bases; junction bases outside the gene matches: 12. Per the germline V gene, CDR1 is MNHNS and CDR2 is SASEGT. CDR3 DNA sequence: TGTGCCAGCAACCCACTGGCGGGGGGACGGGAGACCCAGTACTTC. Protein sequence: CASNPLAGGRETQYF.

The chain recombines TRBV18 with TRBJ1-1; D not certain. The CDR3 extends over 13 amino acids. Germline V gene data show CDR1 as KGHSH and CDR2 as LQKENI. Trimming stripped 3 bases from V and 12 bases from J, with 17 bases between. CDR3 DNA sequence: TGTGCCAGCTCACCCGTCTCCGAGTTGGGCACTTTCTTT. It encodes CASSPVSELGTFF.

This clone was detected only a few times. The chain has TRBV29-1 and TRBJ1-1; 7 nucleotides line up with TRBD1. Germline-derived CDR1 and CDR2 are SQVTM and ANQGSEA. The CDR3 has 14 amino acids. V lost 4 bases to trimming and J lost 1 base; unmatched junction nucleotides: 6. The CDR3 spells CSVAQRTGNTEAFF. The CDR3 region has the DNA TGCAGCGTTGCCCAAAGGACAGGGAACACTGAAGCTTTCTTT.

This clone showed up just a few times. The V and J genes are TRBV9 and TRBJ2-1; 7 bases align to TRBD2. J was trimmed by 5 bases and V by 0 bases; bases with no gene match: 5. In germline, CDR1 is SGDLS, CDR2 YYNGEE. The CDR3 extends over 15 amino acids. The CDR3 is CASSVAAGVNNEQFF. As DNA, the CDR3 is TGTGCCAGCAGCGTAGCGGCGGGGGTAAACAATGAGCAGTTCTTC.

This clone was seen more than once but under ten times. V is TRBV5-6 and J is TRBJ1-1; D unresolved. CDR1 and CDR2 (germline): SGHDT, YYEEEE. With 0 bases removed from V and 7 bases from J, the gap between germline ends came to 7 bases. This CDR3 region has 12 residues. CDR3 region: CASSLGDFEAFF. The CDR3 DNA is TGTGCCAGCAGCTTGGGAGACTTTGAAGCTTTCTTT.

V usage is TRBV9 and J usage is TRBJ1-1; no reliable D call. Germline V gene data show CDR1 as SGDLS and CDR2 as YYNGEE. CDR3 length: 12 amino acids. V was clipped by 0 bases and J by 5 bases, with 5 bases between them. The CDR3 region has the DNA TGTGCCAGCAGCGTAGTCGGTACTGAAGCTTTCTTT. It codes for CASSVVGTEAFF. The entire variable domain, with the rest obtained from reference TRBV9 and TRBJ1-1, is as follows: DSGVTQTPKHLITATGQRVTLRCSPRSGDLSVYWYQQSLDQGLQFLIQYYNGEERAKGNILERFSAQQFPDLHSELNLSSLELGDSALYFCASSVVGTEAFFGQGTRLTVV.

The chain employs TRBV2 and TRBJ1-4; D not certain. Trimming stripped 8 bases from V and 3 bases from J, with 19 bases between. The CDR3 loop spans 16 amino acids. Germline CDR1 SNHLY, CDR2 FYNNEI. The CDR3 protein is CASDPSSVGANEKLFF. In nucleotides, the CDR3 is TGTGCCAGCGACCCTTCATCGGTCGGAGCTAATGAAAAACTGTTTTTT. Together with reference TRBV2 and TRBJ1-4, the CDR3 gives the full variable domain: EPEVTQTPSHQVTQMGQEVILRCVPISNHLYFYWYRQILGQKVEFLVSFYNNEISEKSEIFDDQFSVERPDGSNFTLKIRSTKLEDSAMYFCASDPSSVGANEKLFFGSGTQLSVL.

The rearrangement links TRBV7-3 to TRBJ1-1; D may be TRBD1 (5 bases). The germline gives CDR1 SGHTA, CDR2 FQGTGA. This CDR3 spans 14 amino acids. The V gene lost 6 bases and the J gene lost 1 base, with 12 bases spanning the gap. The CDR3 DNA reads TGTGCCAGCAGTTCCCAGGGCCCGAACACTGAAGCTTTCTTT. Protein sequence: CASSSQGPNTEAFF.

The rearrangement links TRBV11-2 to TRBJ2-1, with a tentative D call TRBD2 (6 bases). V was pared by 1 base and J by 5 bases, with 15 bases between. The CDR3 spans 16 residues. Per germline, CDR1 SGHAT and CDR2 FQNNGV. Written as DNA, the CDR3 is TGTGCCAGCAGCTTAGCATTCCGGGGGAGGCACAATGAGCAGTTCTTC. Translation gives CASSLAFRGRHNEQFF.

The chain combines TRBV10-3 with TRBJ2-5; D might be TRBD1 (5 bases). CDR1 and CDR2 from the germline V gene are ENHRY and SYGVKD. Trimming shortened V by 5 bases and J by 3 bases, and 7 bases separated the two germline ends. The CDR3 is 12 amino acids. CDR3 amino acids: CAISSREETQYF. The CDR3 bases are TGTGCCATCAGTTCCAGGGAAGAGACCCAGTACTTC.

In this sample, this clone turned up once. The chain combines TRBV11-2 with TRBJ1-6; D remains ambiguous. Germline CDR1 and CDR2: SGHAT and FQNNGV. Trimming left V 5 bases short and J 8 bases short, with 10 bases between. This CDR3 spans 13 amino acids. The CDR3 protein is CASSIGLDSPLHF. Here the CDR3 DNA reads TGTGCCAGCAGCATAGGTCTAGATTCACCCCTCCACTTT.

V and J are TRBV5-1 and TRBJ2-5, with 9 nucleotides matching TRBD2. Germline CDR1 SGHRS, CDR2 YFSETQ. The CDR3 extends over 16 amino acids. V dropped 3 bases and J dropped 2; count of bases not matched to a gene: 8. CDR3: CASSSGSSGIQETQYF. For the CDR3, the DNA is TGCGCCAGCAGCTCCGGCTCTAGCGGGATACAAGAGACCCAGTACTTC.

The rearrangement links TRBV29-1 to TRBJ2-7; no reliable D call. This CDR3 spans 12 amino acids. Germline V gene data show CDR1 as SQVTM and CDR2 as ANQGSEA. The V and J ends lost 1 base and 7 bases respectively, with 11 bases between them. CDR3: CSVEVSDGEQYV. The CDR3 DNA is TGCAGCGTTGAAGTCTCCGATGGGGAGCAGTACGTC.

The chain employs TRBV9 and TRBJ1-2; 10 bases fit TRBD1. The CDR3 sequence is 16 residues long. Trimming removed 3 bases from V and 1 base from J; junction bases left unmatched: 6. Germline lookup yields CDR1 SGDLS and CDR2 YYNGEE. This CDR3 is CASSGSRTGGNYGYTF. The CDR3 DNA is TGTGCCAGCAGCGGCTCAAGGACAGGGGGTAACTATGGCTACACCTTC.

The chain links TRBV5-5 to TRBJ2-3; 10 nucleotides line up with TRBD1. Germline V gives CDR1 SGHKS, CDR2 YYEKEE (reference sequence). The V segment lost 3 bases and the J segment 2 bases; nucleotides outside the gene matches: 6. CDR3 length: 16 amino acids. The DNA for the CDR3 is TGTGCCAGCAGCTCCGGGACAGGGGTCCACACAGATACGCAGTATTTT. Its translation is CASSSGTGVHTDTQYF.

This clone was recorded a few times. The rearrangement links TRBV19 to TRBJ2-7; 15 bases match TRBD2. CDR1 is LNHDA and CDR2 is SQIVND in the germline V gene (reference sequence). With 9 bases clipped from V and 0 bases from J, the junction kept 3 bases outside the gene matches. The CDR3 length is 15 residues. The chain's CDR3 is CASRTSGGASYEQYF. The CDR3 nucleotides read TGTGCCAGCCGGACTAGCGGGGGGGCCTCCTACGAGCAGTACTTC.

With regard to this clone: The junction shows a germline mismatch at one end, possibly a read error. CDR3 sequence: CVSSPGGGPSPLHF. The CDR3 nucleotides are TGTGTCAGCAGCCCCGGGGGGGGGCCTTCACCCCTCCACTTT. The rearrangement links TRBV7-9 to TRBJ1-6; perhaps TRBD1 as D (6 bases). Germline CDR1 is SEHNR and CDR2 is FQNEAQ (reference sequence). This CDR3 is 14 amino acids long.

The chain uses TRBV5-4 and TRBJ1-5; D perhaps matches TRBD1 (6 bases). Between the trimmed V and J ends, which lost 2 bases and 0 bases, there was a span of 12 bases. The CDR3 spans 16 residues. CDR1 is SGHNT, CDR2 YYREEE, per germline (reference sequence). Here the CDR3 DNA reads TGTGCCAGCAGCTTATACAGGGAGGGTAGCAATCAGCCCCAGCATTTT. Translating gives CASSLYREGSNQPQHF.

In the case of this clone: The junction departs from the called germline gene at one end, perhaps through a read error. The J gene is TRBJ1-4, the V gene TRBV7-9, with D uncertain. The length of the CDR3 is 13 residues. Germline lookup yields CDR1 SEHNR and CDR2 FQNEAQ (reference sequence). The DNA of the CDR3 is TGTTCCAGCTCCTCGGGTGGTCCAAGAAAACTGTTTTTT. Translating gives CSSSSGGPRKLFF.

The CDR3 bases are TGTGCCAGCAGTGTACAGTCCTACGAGCAGTACTTC. This encodes CASSVQSYEQYF. The V gene is TRBV6-1, the J gene TRBJ2-5, with no clear D. The J call may be faulty, since TRBJ2-7 better matches the DNA end. CDR3 length: 12 amino acids. Germline lookup yields CDR1 MNHNS and CDR2 SASEGT.